This T cell receptor beta chain derives from a study of blood T cell repertoires in COVID-19. Across the study: Collection of acute and convalescent COVID-19 samples took place in the United States, Italy and Spain.

Source study methods: Nucleated cell number was recorded as an estimate derived from reference gene primer amplification. Measured with immunoSEQ multiplex PCR; TCRdb has only the in-frame clones, and not every one. The V and J calls and clone size come from that table; D and trimming were worked out from the DNA. The data show about 97,000 clones, about 83% seen once. The CDR3 length is 14 residues. Germline CDR1 SNHLY, CDR2 FYNNEI. The J segment lost 5 bases and the V segment lost 6 bases, leaving 3 bases of the junction unmatched. V and J are TRBV2 and TRBJ2-2; 10 nucleotides line up with TRBD1. The sequencing input was peripheral blood. The receptor comes from a human donor in a cohort sampled during active COVID-19. CDR3 sequence reads: CASSDRGRTGELFF. CDR3 DNA sequence: TGTGCCAGCAGCGACAGGGGGCGTACCGGGGAGCTGTTTTTT.